Here is one TCR beta chain with its context. Its antigen remains unknown. DNA was extracted from around 0.96-9.9 million thawed cryopreserved PBMC. This entry is derived from a study of long-term antiretroviral therapy in people with HIV. Study-wide points: ART-treated samples gained diversity yet remained below transplant donor controls. Compared with controls, HIV repertoires showed narrower CDR3 length ranges.

Survey-level resolution applied to immunoSEQ assay v3.0. The data were produced by immunoSEQ multiplex PCR, yet TCRdb's version contains in-frame clones alone and is incomplete. The sample records approximately 17,000 clones, around 74% being singletons. CDR3 size: 16 residues. CDR1 and CDR2 from the germline V gene are SGHRS and YFSETQ. Germline trimming cut 4 bases from V and 7 bases from J; bases unmatched to any gene: 15. The origin of this receptor is a man aged 30 to 39 with HIV. The V and J genes are TRBV5-1 and TRBJ2-7; the match to TRBD2 covers 9 bases. The source was unsorted PBMCs, collected approximately 2.1 years before starting antiretroviral therapy. CDR3 sequence (DNA): TGCGCCAGCAGCGCGCTTAGCGGGAGTAAAACGGCGGAGCAGTACTTC. Translation gives CASSALSGSKTAEQYF.